This T cell receptor (beta chain) derives from a study of T cell clones after liver transplantation. Study at large: Three of eight recipients were HCV-positive; others had non-autoimmune, non-viral indications.

Data came from immunoSEQ multiplex PCR; TCRdb stores just in-frame clones and leaves some out. The sample shows over 45,000 clones, about 67% of them seen only once. Thawed unstimulated PBMCs were FACS-sorted by CD3, CD4 and CD8 into two populations. The CDR3 runs to 15 residues. The germline V and J ends were trimmed by 6 bases and 0 bases, with 12 bases remaining between them. Germline lookup yields CDR1 MNHEY and CDR2 SVGAGI. As for this clone: Its antigen is unidentified.

General study findings and limits: Graft donor-reactive T cells may have migrated into the graft rather than being deleted.

V usage is TRBV6-5 and J usage is TRBJ1-3; D is perhaps TRBD1 (5 bases). This receptor was identified in a human patient who received a liver transplant. Some T cells may possibly be graft donor cells. Source: CD4+ T cells from blood, taken more than 52 months after liver transplant. CDR3: CASSSQGYSGNTIYF. The CDR3 coding sequence is TGTGCCAGCAGCTCCCAGGGCTACTCTGGAAACACCATATATTTT.